This T cell receptor beta chain emerged from a study of T cell responses to AZD1222 COVID-19 vaccine (dated by TCRdb to the early 2020s). Background for the entire study: A total of about 250 trial participants underwent TCR sequencing, of whom nearly 210 had received two doses of AZD1222 and some 26 had received two doses of the MenACWY control vaccine. Enrollment into the trials was organized by age into subgroups of 18-55, 56-69 and 70-plus years, and those subgroups contained approximately 150, 30 and 60 TCR-sequenced participants, respectively. General conclusions and limits of the study: Nearly half of unique spike-specific TCRs reportedly recognized epitopes outside regions mutated in the B.1.351 and B.1.1.7 variants. Because no samples from the day 14 peak response were available, repertoires could be characterized only after the peak T cell response. Spike-specific TCR breadth and depth rose significantly after two AZD1222 doses compared with day 0 and with MenACWY recipients. Only five to seven AZD1222 recipients were SARS-CoV-2 seropositive at baseline, limiting conclusions about previously exposed vaccinees. The 56-69-year group was small, and its depth increase did not reach significance, likely because of low power. CD4 TCRs associated with the vaccine covered the entire spike protein, and the dominant responses were in regions 160-218 and 743-854. Most participants were white British and females outnumbered males, and the authors suggested that clonal diversity may have been underestimated.

V loses 5 bases, J loses 9 bases, and the germline ends lie 10 bases apart. Spanning cysteine to phenylalanine, the CDR3 consists of 12 amino acids. Only the CDR3 DNA is retained, 36 bases long and in frame from the first base. CDR1 and CDR2 were assigned from the germline V gene (reference sequence) as SEHNR and FQNEAQ. The CDR3 regions of human TCRbeta chains were subjected to immunosequencing. Under the source paper's analysis protocol: Repertoire TCRs were checked for matches against a reference library of SARS-CoV-2-specific TCRs that had been generated using the MIRA antigen-specificity platform. Breadth was defined as the fraction of unique TCRs that were SARS-CoV-2-associated. Depth was defined as the fraction of total T cells that were SARS-CoV-2-associated. Using the MIRA data, each spike-specific TCR was assigned both to the spike region to which the TCR was reactive and to a CD4 or CD8 class. Log10-transformed breadth and depth values were compared by one-way ANOVA with Sidak's multiple comparisons tests. Sourced from immuneACCESS, this table was stored by TCRdb with only in-frame sequences that have V and J called. A share of the clones is absent; for the studies checked, an unresolved V gene accounts for under half, and the remainder has no known explanation. Clonal size and the V and J genes are those of that table, whereas D and trimming came from the DNA. The sample includes around 180,000 clones, with 80% to 90% observed a single time. In total, the top ten clones hold approximately 2.5% of the sample.

This clone is a singleton in its sample. The target of this receptor is not known. Base qualities are not provided; no much larger clone lies one nucleotide away. The label giving this sample's time point can be read as: baseline before first vaccination. The treatment or condition label here, explained by the study, means: meningococcal conjugate vaccine given as trial control. Vaccinee samples were obtained from the UK trials COV001 and COV002, which included a single-blind randomized controlled phase 2/3 trial of AZD1222 (ChAdOx1 nCoV-19) in healthy adults. For TCRbeta chain sequencing, PBMC samples from trial participants were taken at day 0 and at day 28 after the second dose.

The V and J genes are TRBV7-9 and TRBJ2-2; a confident D gene designation cannot be given. The clonotype originates from an adult in good health. The source was peripheral blood, collected on day 0 of MenACWY control vaccination. The CDR3 sequence is CASSPRTRELFF. DNA sequence: TGTGCCAGCAGCCCAAGAACACGGGAGCTGTTTTTT.